A single sample gave rise to the 21 T cell receptor beta chains below, sequenced in a study of T cell repertoires in cytomegalovirus infection. MiXCR, run by TCRdb on the reads, gives a single entry per CDR3 protein. Of nearly 550,000 distinct CDR3 sequences in the sample, approximately 15% were seen once. The sequenced material came from CD8+ T cells from PBMCs. These receptors were collected from a human donor in good health (CMV status not recorded). Some clones in this sample may be carry-over from other donors' samples.

V is TRBV29-1 and J is TRBJ2-5; 9 nucleotides agree with TRBD1. V lost 7 bases to trimming and J lost 9 bases; unmatched junction nucleotides: 9. Germline CDR1 reads SQVTM; CDR2 reads ANQGSEA. The CDR3 contains 12 residues. CDR3 region: CSAGLQGAAQYF. Written as DNA, the CDR3 is TGCAGCGCTGGATTACAGGGGGCGGCCCAGTACTTC.

This clonotype was detected ten times or more. The chain couples TRBV6-5 to TRBJ1-1; 8 nucleotides match TRBD1. With 6 bases clipped from V and 4 bases from J, the junction kept 7 bases outside the gene matches. The germline V gene encodes CDR1 MNHEY and CDR2 SVGAGI. The CDR3 sequence is 14 residues long. The CDR3 sequence is CASSRDRGTTEAFF. For the CDR3, the DNA is TGTGCCAGCAGCCGAGACAGGGGTACCACTGAAGCTTTCTTT.

This clonotype was observed many times. V is TRBV7-9 and J is TRBJ2-1, with a tentative D call TRBD1 (5 bases). CDR3 size: 14 residues. The V end lost 5 bases, the J end lost 4 bases, and 12 bases lay between the germline ends. Germline V lookup: CDR1 SEHNR, CDR2 FQNEAQ (reference sequence). CDR3 sequence (DNA): TGTGCCAGCAGCGCGCGTAGGGGATACAATGAGCAGTTCTTC. Residues: CASSARRGYNEQFF.

This clonotype has just a few counts. The chain uses TRBV2 and TRBJ1-3; 7 bases agree with TRBD1. The CDR3 length is 15 residues. Germline V lookup: CDR1 SNHLY, CDR2 FYNNEI. V lost 6 bases, J lost 4 bases, and 9 bases stayed unmatched. The CDR3 sequence: CASRANRGSGNTIYF. Here the CDR3 DNA reads TGTGCCAGCAGGGCTAACAGGGGATCCGGAAACACCATATATTTT.

In this sample, this clonotype turned up many times. This rearrangement joins TRBV7-7 to TRBJ2-5; D is ambiguous. Germline lookup yields CDR1 SSHAT and CDR2 FNYEAQ (reference sequence). CDR3 length: 14 amino acids. Trimming took 4 bases from V and 5 from J, leaving 14 bases between them. The CDR3 nucleotides read TGTGCCAGCAGCTCGACGCTGGGTGGGGAGACCCAGTACTTC. Translated, it gives CASSSTLGGETQYF.

Concerning this clonotype: This likely comes from a read error, as the CDR3 has no conserved phenylalanine or tryptophan at its end. The limits of the CDR3 on the DNA are not certain, so only TCRdb's listed CDR3 is given. V is TRBV7-9 and J is TRBJ1-2. With termini counted, the CDR3 has 12 amino acids. Germline loops: CDR1 SEHNR, CDR2 FQNEAQ (reference sequence). Here the CDR3 reads CASSLASSPTLH.

The genes are TRBV29-1 and TRBJ1-2, with 9 bases lining up with TRBD1. The J segment lost 4 bases and the V segment lost 0 bases, leaving 3 bases of the junction unmatched. Per the germline V gene, CDR1 is SQVTM and CDR2 is ANQGSEA. CDR3 length: 14 amino acids. This CDR3 is CSVEEEQGAYGYTF. The CDR3 DNA follows: TGCAGCGTTGAAGAGGAACAGGGGGCCTATGGCTACACCTTC. Drawing the rest from reference TRBV29-1 and TRBJ1-2, the complete variable domain is SAVISQKPSRDICQRGTSLTIQCQVDSQVTMMFWYRQQPGQSLTLIATANQGSEATYESGFVIDKFPISRPNLTFSTLTVSNMSPEDSSIYLCSVEEEQGAYGYTFGSGTRLTVV.

This chain joins TRBV20-1 and TRBJ1-3; a weak D match, TRBD1 (6 bases). The ends were cut back, 2 bases at V and 3 bases at J, with 11 bases in the middle. Germline V CDR1 and CDR2: DFQATT, SNEGSKA (reference sequence). The CDR3 runs 14 residues. CDR3 DNA sequence: TGCAGTGCTAGATCCGGGGGCGGTGGAAACACCATATATTTT. Amino acid sequence: CSARSGGGGNTIYF.

Note on this clonotype: The germline gene is not matched at one end of the junction; a read error may be the cause. This chain joins TRBV11-2 and TRBJ2-3, with D possibly TRBD2 on 7 matching bases. The length of the CDR3 is 16 residues. Germline V lookup: CDR1 SGHAT, CDR2 FQNNGV. The CDR3 spells CASSLWFGGGSDTQYF. CDR3 bases: TGTGCAAGCAGCTTATGGTTTGGCGGGGGCTCAGATACGCAGTATTTT.

The chain employs TRBV4-1 and TRBJ2-5; tentatively, D is TRBD1 or TRBD2 (5 bases each). The CDR3 spans 15 residues. Germline V CDR1 and CDR2: MGHRA, YSYEKL. V was cut by 4 bases and J by 7 bases, with 19 bases left in between. The chain's CDR3 is CASSLKEGDGGTQYF. The CDR3, as DNA: TGCGCCAGCAGCCTAAAGGAAGGGGACGGCGGGACCCAGTACTTC.

The chain links TRBV30 to TRBJ2-3; possible D gene TRBD2, 6 bases. Trimming took off 1 base at V and 3 bases at J, with 14 bases between the two ends. CDR1 is GTSNPN and CDR2 is SVGIG in the germline V gene (reference sequence). The CDR3 loop spans 15 amino acids. The CDR3 protein is CAWSAPAGRTDTQYF. CDR3 bases: TGTGCCTGGAGTGCCCCGGCGGGAAGGACAGATACGCAGTATTTT.

This clonotype was counted at least ten times. The chain recombines TRBV9 with TRBJ1-5; TRBD1 agrees at 8 bases. The CDR3 is 15 residues long. V shed 4 bases and J 0 bases; nucleotides not matched to a gene: 3. Germline V CDR1 and CDR2: SGDLS, YYNGEE. CDR3: CASSPTGVSNQPQHF. For the CDR3, the DNA is TGTGCCAGCAGCCCGACAGGGGTTAGCAATCAGCCCCAGCATTTT.

This clonotype was counted at least ten times. V is TRBV6-5 and J is TRBJ2-7; D remains unclear. The ends were cut back, 0 bases at V and 4 bases at J, with 13 bases in the middle. This CDR3 comprises 15 residues. From germline, CDR1 is MNHEY and CDR2 SVGAGI. The CDR3 here is CASSYSKVRGYEQYF. CDR3 nucleotide sequence: TGTGCCAGCAGTTACTCGAAGGTCCGCGGTTACGAGCAGTACTTC.

The table lists this clonotype with many counts. The chain couples TRBV7-6 to TRBJ2-1; 8 bases are a match to TRBD1. CDR3 length equals 16 residues. Trimming took 0 bases from V and 7 from J; bases not matched to a gene: 8. Germline CDR1 is SGHVS and CDR2 is FNYEAQ. The CDR3: CASSLAQGAGGNEQFF. CDR3 in DNA: TGTGCCAGCAGCTTAGCGCAGGGGGCAGGTGGGAATGAGCAGTTCTTC.

The V call is TRBV6-5, the J call TRBJ2-1; TRBD1 might be the D (5 bases). Trimming left V 8 bases short and J 10 bases short, with 12 bases between. Germline CDR1 reads MNHEY; CDR2 reads SVGAGI. The CDR3 contains 11 residues. The CDR3 protein is CASYSAGEQFF. The DNA for the CDR3 is TGTGCCAGCTACTCCGCAGGGGAGCAGTTCTTC.

This chain connects TRBV7-9 to TRBJ2-1; D remains unclear. V shed 4 bases and J shed 6 bases, with 7 bases lying between them. The CDR3 is 12 residues long. Germline assignment: CDR1 SEHNR and CDR2 FQNEAQ (reference sequence). Here the CDR3 reads CASSWGTNEQFF. CDR3 bases: TGTGCCAGCAGCTGGGGAACCAATGAGCAGTTCTTC. Complete variable domain (other parts from reference TRBV7-9 and TRBJ2-1): DTGVSQNPRHKITKRGQNVTFRCDPISEHNRLYWYRQTLGQGPEFLTYFQNEAQLEKSRLLSDRFSAERPKGSFSTLEIQRTEQGDSAMYLCASSWGTNEQFFGPGTRLTVL.

This clonotype has a count of ten or more. As DNA, the CDR3 is TGTGCCAGCAGCCCTGGCGCGTGGCGGGAGGGTAATTCCAATGAGCAGTTCTTC. Encoded protein: CASSPGAWREGNSNEQFF. This chain uses TRBV7-2 with TRBJ2-1, with 9 bases fitting TRBD2. Germline V gene data show CDR1 as SGHTA and CDR2 as FQGNSA. After removal of 5 bases from V and 6 bases from J, the junction contained 17 bases not matched to a gene. The CDR3 has 18 amino acids. The variable domain in full, completed from reference TRBV7-2 and TRBJ2-1, reads GAGVSQSPSNKVTEKGKDVELRCDPISGHTALYWYRQSLGQGLEFLIYFQGNSAPDKSGLPSDRFSAERTGGSVSTLTIQRTQQEDSAVYLCASSPGAWREGNSNEQFFGPGTRLTVL.

V is TRBV28 and J is TRBJ2-3; 9 positions agree with TRBD1. CDR3 length: 14 amino acids. CDR1 and CDR2 from the germline V gene are MDHEN and SYDVKM. V trimming: 5 bases; J trimming: 4 bases; junction bases outside the gene matches: 4. The CDR3 bases are TGTGCCAGCAGTCCGGGGACAGGGTCAGATACGCAGTATTTT. It is translated as CASSPGTGSDTQYF.

This clonotype was picked up a small number of times. The CDR3 protein is CASSQRRYQPQHF. DNA for the CDR3: TGTGCCAGCAGCCAGCGACGTTATCAGCCCCAGCATTTT. The chain joins TRBV4-2 to TRBJ1-5; D remains unclear. Germline CDR1 reads LGHNA; CDR2 reads YNFKEQ. The V end lost 3 bases, the J end lost 5 bases, and 8 bases lay between the germline ends. This CDR3 region has 13 residues.

This clonotype was seen a single time. This chain joins TRBV5-4 and TRBJ1-1; tentative D call: TRBD1 (6 bases). The CDR3 length is 14 residues. CDR1 and CDR2 (germline): SGHNT, YYREEE (reference sequence). Trimming removed 5 bases from V and 3 bases from J, with 14 bases in between. For the CDR3, the DNA is TGTGCCAGCAGAAACAGGGATTTGGACACTGAAGCTTTCTTT. Encoded protein: CASRNRDLDTEAFF.

At least ten counts were recorded for this clonotype. The genes are TRBV7-2 and TRBJ2-1, with TRBD2 matching over 7 bases. The CDR3 length is 18 residues. Trimming cost V 1 base and J 0 bases; bases outside gene matches: 9. Germline V lookup: CDR1 SGHTA, CDR2 FQGNSA. The CDR3 sequence is CASSLVKFGGSSYNEQFF. CDR3 DNA sequence: TGTGCCAGCAGCTTAGTAAAGTTCGGCGGGAGCTCCTACAATGAGCAGTTCTTC.